This entry lists 7 T cell receptor beta chains sequenced from one sample in a study of OX40 agonist ivuxolimab in advanced cancers. The library was obtained by the immunoSEQ multiplex PCR assay. TCRdb limited this immuneACCESS table to in-frame rearrangements with V and J called. A share of clones is missing; checked studies link under half to unresolved V genes, and the rest is unexplained. Across this sample there are about 22,000 clones, with approximately 91% seen only once. The ten largest clones capture around 25% of the sample. Specimen: CD4+ or CD8+ T cells sorted from blood, collected in a trial of the OX40 agonist ivuxolimab. These receptors were obtained from an adult with an advanced solid tumor such as melanoma, head and neck, liver or kidney cancer.

The rearrangement links TRBV4-2 to TRBJ2-1; D not certain. Trimming removed 1 base from V and 5 bases from J, with 12 bases in between. The CDR3 consists of 15 residues. CDR1 and CDR2 (germline): LGHNA, YNFKEQ. CDR3 DNA: TGTGCCAGCAGCCAAGTTAGCCGTCGCCACAATGAGCAGTTCTTC. As protein: CASSQVSRRHNEQFF.

V and J are TRBV7-9 and TRBJ1-5; 7 bases align to TRBD1. Germline V CDR1 and CDR2: SEHNR, FQNEAQ (reference sequence). CDR3 length: 15 residues. J lost 6 bases, V lost 5 bases, and 10 bases had no gene match. CDR3 loop: CASSPRGGGSQPQHF. The CDR3 nucleotides read TGTGCCAGCAGCCCCCGGGGAGGGGGCAGTCAGCCCCAGCATTTT.

This rearrangement joins TRBV7-9 to TRBJ1-1; TRBD1 matches at 7 bases. The J segment lost 5 bases and the V segment lost 5 bases, leaving 2 bases of the junction unmatched. CDR1 and CDR2 (germline): SEHNR, FQNEAQ (reference sequence). The CDR3 contains 12 residues. CDR3 coding DNA: TGTGCCAGCAGCCAGGGGGGGACTGAAGCTTTCTTT. The encoded protein is CASSQGGTEAFF. Together with reference TRBV7-9 and TRBJ1-1, the CDR3 gives the full variable domain: DTGVSQNPRHKITKRGQNVTFRCDPISEHNRLYWYRQTLGQGPEFLTYFQNEAQLEKSRLLSDRFSAERPKGSFSTLEIQRTEQGDSAMYLCASSQGGTEAFFGQGTRLTVV.

The CDR3 DNA reads TGTGCCGGAGGAGGCAACACCGGGGAGCTGTTTTTT. It codes for CAGGGNTGELFF. The V and J genes are TRBV19 and TRBJ2-2, with D possibly matching TRBD2 (5 bases). The CDR3 has 12 residues. V was cut by 11 bases and J by 2 bases, with 9 bases left in between. From germline, CDR1 is LNHDA and CDR2 SQIVND (reference sequence).

The chain recombines TRBV12-5 with TRBJ2-1; perhaps D is TRBD1 or TRBD2 (5 bases each). The CDR3 is 19 residues long. Trimming shortened V by 1 base and J by 0 bases, and 19 bases separated the two germline ends. Germline CDR1 and CDR2: LGHNT and FRNRAP. This CDR3 reads CASGLAPRGLESSYNEQFF. CDR3 bases: TGTGCTAGTGGTTTGGCCCCCCGGGGCCTCGAGAGCTCCTACAATGAGCAGTTCTTC.

This chain's CDR3 is CASSRTGARKETQYF. CDR3 in DNA: TGTGCCAGCAGTCGGACAGGGGCCAGAAAAGAGACCCAGTACTTC. This chain uses TRBV7-9 with TRBJ2-5, with 9 bases identical to TRBD1. This CDR3 has 15 residues. Germline V gene lookup returns CDR1 SEHNR and CDR2 FQNEAQ (reference sequence). The ends lost 6 bases at V and 3 bases at J; junction bases unmatched: 8.

This clone was seen once. The chain has TRBV5-4 and TRBJ2-2; D remains ambiguous. Germline lookup yields CDR1 SGHNT and CDR2 YYREEE (reference sequence). Trimming removed 5 bases at V and 0 bases at J, with 2 bases between. The CDR3 runs 12 residues. In nucleotides, the CDR3 is TGTGCCAGCAGTCCGAACACCGGGGAGCTGTTTTTT. Translation gives CASSPNTGELFF.